Each of the 14 T cell receptor beta chains below was sequenced from the same sample in a study of blood T cell repertoires in COVID-19 (dated by TCRdb to the early 2020s). Libraries were made using the immunoSEQ multiplex PCR assay. TCRdb mirrors the immuneACCESS table, restricted to in-frame sequences. Some clones are absent from its copies; in checked studies, under half trace to an unresolved V gene, and the reason for the others is unknown. This sample is represented by roughly 100,000 clones; over 65% of them were singletons. 6% to 6.5% of the sample is in the top ten clones. Material for sequencing was peripheral blood. The source of these receptors is a man older than 75 with COVID-19, enrolled during active disease.

This chain joins TRBV9 and TRBJ1-2, with TRBD1 matching over 8 bases. With 0 bases clipped from V and 7 bases from J, the junction kept 8 bases outside the gene matches. CDR3 size: 15 residues. Germline CDR1 reads SGDLS; CDR2 reads YYNGEE. The CDR3 coding sequence is TGTGCCAGCAGCGTAGAGCAGGGGGCGGATAGTGGCTACACCTTC. Its translation is CASSVEQGADSGYTF.

This clone was counted a single time. The chain joins TRBV3-1 (or the pseudogene TRBV3-2) to TRBJ1-3, with 8 bases matching TRBD1. Trimming removed 0 bases from V and 3 bases from J; junction bases left unmatched: 1. The germline gives CDR1 LGHDT, CDR2 YNNKEL (reference sequence). This CDR3 comprises 15 residues. The CDR3 DNA reads as TGTGCCAGCAGCCAAGATGACAGGGGTGGAAACACCATATATTTT. Its translation is CASSQDDRGGNTIYF.

V usage is TRBV18 and J usage is TRBJ2-1, with TRBD2 matching 7 bases. The CDR3 totals 16 residues. CDR1 is KGHSH and CDR2 is LQKENI in the germline V gene. V lost 2 bases and J lost 6; bases outside the gene matches: 10. The CDR3 reads CASSPTGGRGGNEQFF. The DNA of the CDR3 is TGTGCCAGCTCACCAACGGGCGGGAGAGGTGGCAATGAGCAGTTCTTC. Based on the CDR3 plus reference TRBV18 and TRBJ2-1, the full variable domain is NAGVMQNPRHLVRRRGQEARLRCSPMKGHSHVYWYRQLPEEGLKFMVYLQKENIIDESGMPKERFSAEFPKEGPSILRIQQVVRGDSAAYFCASSPTGGRGGNEQFFGPGTRLTVL.

This clone was recorded many times. The chain links TRBV6-5 to TRBJ2-7; 8 positions match TRBD1. V gave up 2 bases and J gave up 6 bases; unmatched junction bases: 3. The CDR3 loop spans 13 amino acids. Germline CDR1 and CDR2: MNHEY and SVGAGI. The CDR3 region is CASSYGQGFEQYF. Written as DNA, the CDR3 is TGTGCCAGCAGTTACGGACAGGGTTTCGAGCAGTACTTC.

This clone occurred once. The chain carries TRBV7-7 and TRBJ2-5; D is possibly TRBD1 (5 bases). The CDR3 spans 14 residues. V gave up 10 bases and J gave up 1 base, with 16 bases separating them. Germline CDR1 is SSHAT and CDR2 is FNYEAQ (reference sequence). The CDR3 nucleotides read TGTGCCATCAGGGTATTAGCTATCCAAGAGACCCAGTACTTC. This gives the protein CAIRVLAIQETQYF.

This clone occurred a few times. V and J are TRBV11-2 and TRBJ2-1, with 10 bases aligning to TRBD1. The CDR3 runs to 15 residues. Trimming cost V 1 base and J 6 bases; bases outside gene matches: 3. Germline V gene sequence: CDR1 SGHAT, CDR2 FQNNGV. The CDR3 protein is CASSLVRTGGNEQFF. DNA of the CDR3: TGTGCCAGCAGCTTAGTCCGGACAGGGGGCAATGAGCAGTTCTTC.

The CDR3 DNA is TGCGCCAGCAGCTTGGCCCCCAGCGGGACCTACGAGCAGTACTTC. It translates to CASSLAPSGTYEQYF. The chain employs TRBV5-1 and TRBJ2-7, with TRBD2 matching over 7 bases. Germline V gene lookup returns CDR1 SGHRS and CDR2 YFSETQ. The CDR3 contains 15 residues. J lost 2 bases, V lost 0 bases, and 5 bases had no gene match.

This clone has more than one count but fewer than ten. The chain uses TRBV2 and TRBJ1-5; D remains unclear. The CDR3 contains 12 residues. The germline V gene encodes CDR1 SNHLY and CDR2 FYNNEI. V shed 8 bases and J shed 5 bases, with 10 bases lying between them. The CDR3: CASGAGDQPQHF. For the CDR3, the DNA is TGTGCCAGCGGTGCGGGAGATCAGCCCCAGCATTTT.

V is TRBV5-1 and J is TRBJ2-5; D unresolved. Germline loops: CDR1 SGHRS, CDR2 YFSETQ. Trimming cost V 1 base and J 3 bases, with 13 bases left between them. This CDR3 region has 15 residues. The CDR3 coding sequence is TGCGCCAGCAGCTTGTCACTCAGGCCTGAAGAGACCCAGTACTTC. It codes for CASSLSLRPEETQYF.

J is TRBJ2-1 and V is TRBV27; D is possibly TRBD2 (6 bases). V was clipped by 3 bases and J by 5 bases, with 14 bases between them. The CDR3 is 15 residues long. CDR1 and CDR2 from the germline V gene are MNHEY and SMNVEV (reference sequence). The CDR3: CASSLEGPRHNEQFF. In DNA, the CDR3 is TGTGCCAGCAGTTTGGAGGGCCCTCGCCACAATGAGCAGTTCTTC.

This clone occurred a few times. This chain links TRBV10-3 with TRBJ1-4, with TRBD1 identical over 8 bases. Germline V gives CDR1 ENHRY, CDR2 SYGVKD. This CDR3 contains 16 residues. With V trimmed by 6 bases and J by 8 bases, 14 bases remained unmatched. CDR3 loop: CAISPDRARLDEKLFF. CDR3 sequence (DNA): TGTGCCATCAGCCCGGACAGGGCCCGCTTGGACGAAAAACTGTTTTTT.

The V gene is TRBV28, the J gene TRBJ1-2, with TRBD1 as a possible D gene (5 bases). The CDR3 length is 13 residues. Germline V gives CDR1 MDHEN, CDR2 SYDVKM. V was shortened by 3 bases and J by 1 base, with 6 bases between the two germline ends. The CDR3 coding sequence is TGTGCCAGCAGTTTGGGGGGTAACTATGGCTACACCTTC. The encoded protein is CASSLGGNYGYTF.

The rearrangement joins TRBV5-5 to TRBJ1-2; D is unclear. This CDR3 has 14 residues. Germline CDR1 is SGHKS and CDR2 is YYEKEE (reference sequence). The germline V and J ends were trimmed by 2 bases and 5 bases, with 13 bases remaining between them. In nucleotides, the CDR3 is TGTGCCAGCAGCTTAGAGGGCAGTGGGTATGGCTACACCTTC. This encodes CASSLEGSGYGYTF.

This chain links TRBV5-1 with TRBJ2-2; TRBD2 agrees at 9 bases. CDR1 and CDR2 from the germline V gene are SGHRS and YFSETQ. This CDR3 spans 16 amino acids. After removal of 2 bases from V and 6 bases from J, the junction contained 8 bases not matched to a gene. Here the CDR3 reads CASSFLAGAKAGELFF. DNA of the CDR3: TGCGCCAGCAGCTTCTTAGCGGGAGCGAAGGCCGGGGAGCTGTTTTTT.